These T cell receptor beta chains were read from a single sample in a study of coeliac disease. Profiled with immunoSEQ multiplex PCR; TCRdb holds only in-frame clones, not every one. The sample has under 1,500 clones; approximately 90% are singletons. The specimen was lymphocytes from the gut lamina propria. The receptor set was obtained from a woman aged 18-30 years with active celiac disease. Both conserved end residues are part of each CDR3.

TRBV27,CASSTTRRERDTQYF
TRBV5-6,CASSRTTGGLYISYEQYF
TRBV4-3,CASSQDVRGRTDTQYF
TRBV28,CASSLRRVDTEAFF
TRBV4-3,CASSPRLAGEASVLAYNEQFF
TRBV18,CASSKKRVVLSGELFF
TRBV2,CAGQDSYEQYF
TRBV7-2,CASSLGLVSEQYF
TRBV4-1,CASSQASGGHTDTQYF
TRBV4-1,CASSQASGRGDTQYF
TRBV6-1,CASKLYTGQSYEQYF
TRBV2,CASSELGVVEKLFF
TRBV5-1,CASSLGGANYGYTF
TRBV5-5,CASSVAVTQGLEGIQYF
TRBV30,CAWGTSTNEKLFF
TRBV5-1,CASSLNRGKFDGYTF
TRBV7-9,CASRVNSANTGELFF
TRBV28,CASSSLLLDRFTEAFF
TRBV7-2,CASSFSGLTGNTIYF
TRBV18,CASSPGQNNEKLFF
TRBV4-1,CASSQGPPGSPYEQYF
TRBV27,CASSPRTPVFYEQYF
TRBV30,CAWSVPGLTYEQYF
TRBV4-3,CASSQEWVVGSIGGNEQFF
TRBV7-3,CASSLSPGAVYEQYF
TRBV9,CASSVDGSSYEQYF
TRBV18,CASSLNPAKQGNTGELFF
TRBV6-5,CASSPTGSYGYTF
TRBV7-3,CASSLAGGANYGYTF
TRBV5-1,CASATGLWSYEQYF
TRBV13,CASSLGRVTNYGYTF
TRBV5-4,CASSLSGVYNEQFF
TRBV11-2,CASSLSDRGFYEQYF
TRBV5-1,CASSSAGVGTDTQYF
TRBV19,CASSADRNQPQHF
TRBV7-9,CASSFIAGGAVRETQYF
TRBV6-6,CASSYSSQGNTEAFF